These 24 T cell receptor beta chains came from one sample sequenced in a study of blood T cell repertoires in COVID-19. The table came from immunoSEQ multiplex PCR; TCRdb's copy has only in-frame clones and leaves some out. This sample has over 400,000 clones, with 75% to 90% found just once. The material sequenced was peripheral blood. The receptors were sampled from a woman between 25 and 40 years old with active or convalescent COVID-19.

This sequence joins TRBV9 and TRBJ1-3, with TRBD1 matching over 7 bases. The V segment lost 3 bases and the J segment 0 bases; nucleotides outside the gene matches: 12. This CDR3 is built from 18 residues. The V gene's germline CDR1 is SGDLS and CDR2 YYNGEE. Here the CDR3 DNA reads TGTGCCAGCAGCGGCGGGGACAGCTCCCAGGGCTCTGGAAACACCATATATTTT. Amino acid sequence: CASSGGDSSQGSGNTIYF.

The chain recombines TRBV5-1 with TRBJ1-3; 8 bases agree with TRBD1. Per the germline V gene, CDR1 is SGHRS and CDR2 is YFSETQ. This CDR3 has 14 residues. V shed 6 bases, J shed 3 bases, and the junction held 5 bases outside the gene matches. The CDR3 region is CASMGQDFGNTIYF. The CDR3 region has the DNA TGCGCCAGCATGGGACAGGACTTTGGAAACACCATATATTTT.

The rearrangement joins TRBV6-5 to TRBJ2-7; 10 bases are a match to TRBD2. Per the germline V gene, CDR1 is MNHEY and CDR2 is SVGAGI. This CDR3 region has 15 residues. Trimming at V came to 7 bases and at J to 3 bases, leaving 9 bases not matched to a gene. This CDR3 is CASKNGLAAFYEQYF. The CDR3 coding sequence is TGTGCCAGCAAGAACGGACTAGCGGCCTTCTACGAGCAGTACTTC.

This chain joins TRBV28 and TRBJ2-1; the D is unclear. V was clipped by 3 bases and J by 5 bases, with 11 bases between them. Germline CDR1 is MDHEN and CDR2 is SYDVKM. The length of the CDR3 is 14 residues. CDR3 sequence reads: CASSFERSHNEQFF. CDR3 in DNA: TGTGCCAGCAGTTTTGAGAGATCCCACAATGAGCAGTTCTTC.

The V gene is TRBV11-2, the J gene TRBJ1-1; TRBD1 is a possible D gene (5 bases). Germline assignment: CDR1 SGHAT and CDR2 FQNNGV. Trimming cost V 0 bases and J 1 base, with 15 bases left between them. The CDR3 has 17 residues. CDR3 sequence reads: CASSLDPNRWENTEAFF. CDR3 coding DNA: TGTGCCAGCAGCTTAGACCCCAACAGGTGGGAGAACACTGAAGCTTTCTTT.

The V gene is TRBV3-1 (or the pseudogene TRBV3-2), the J gene TRBJ2-7, with no clear D. The germline V gene encodes CDR1 LGHDT and CDR2 YNNKEL (reference sequence). This CDR3 region has 12 residues. Trimming shortened V by 5 bases and J by 6 bases, and 11 bases separated the two germline ends. CDR3 bases: TGTGCCAGCAGCAATACACCCTTCGAGCAGTACTTC. It translates to CASSNTPFEQYF.

The gene calls are TRBV7-9 and TRBJ1-3; TRBD1 matches at 8 bases. The germline CDR1 and CDR2 sequences are SEHNR and FQNEAQ (reference sequence). CDR3 size: 12 residues. V shed 6 bases, J shed 6 bases, and the junction held 1 base outside the gene matches. The CDR3 region has the DNA TGTGCCAGCAGGGGACAGGCAAACACCATATATTTT. Its translation is CASRGQANTIYF.

This rearrangement joins TRBV9 to TRBJ1-2; 8 positions agree with TRBD1. J was trimmed by 2 bases and V by 3 bases; bases with no gene match: 3. The CDR3 contains 14 residues. The germline V gene has CDR1 SGDLS and CDR2 YYNGEE. In nucleotides, the CDR3 is TGTGCCAGCAGCGAGGGGGACAGGAACTATGGCTACACCTTC. Translated: CASSEGDRNYGYTF.

This chain uses TRBV7-8 with TRBJ2-5, with D unresolved. Trimming removed 7 bases at V and 0 bases at J, with 12 bases between. This CDR3 has 14 residues. Germline values: CDR1 SGHVS, CDR2 FQNEAQ. CDR3 sequence reads: CASITAQYQETQYF. Here the CDR3 DNA reads TGTGCCAGCATAACAGCACAGTACCAAGAGACCCAGTACTTC.

V is TRBV3-1 (or the pseudogene TRBV3-2) and J is TRBJ2-7; 10 bases are a match to TRBD2. The CDR3 extends over 16 amino acids. The germline gives CDR1 LGHDT, CDR2 YNNKEL (reference sequence). Trimming cost V 5 bases and J 3 bases; bases outside gene matches: 10. The CDR3 DNA sequence: TGTGCCAGCAGCTTATCAGCTAGCGGGAGTTTCTACGAGCAGTACTTC. Its translation is CASSLSASGSFYEQYF.

The V call is TRBV2, the J call TRBJ1-2; 7 positions agree with TRBD1. Germline lookup yields CDR1 SNHLY and CDR2 FYNNEI. The CDR3 has 12 amino acids. J gave up 7 bases and V 5 bases, and 4 bases lay outside the gene matches. In DNA, the CDR3 is TGTGCCAGCAGTTGGGACAGTCTTGGCTACACCTTC. The encoded protein is CASSWDSLGYTF. Looking up the rest from reference TRBV2 and TRBJ1-2 gives the full variable domain: EPEVTQTPSHQVTQMGQEVILRCVPISNHLYFYWYRQILGQKVEFLVSFYNNEISEKSEIFDDQFSVERPDGSNFTLKIRSTKLEDSAMYFCASSWDSLGYTFGSGTRLTVV.

The rearrangement uses TRBV27 and TRBJ2-1, with TRBD2 identical over 9 bases. Germline loops: CDR1 MNHEY, CDR2 SMNVEV (reference sequence). This CDR3 has 17 residues. Trimming took 6 bases from V and 8 from J; bases not matched to a gene: 17. CDR3 DNA: TGTGCCAGCAGCAATCTTCCGGGACTAGCCAAGAACGATGAGCAGTTCTTC. It is translated as CASSNLPGLAKNDEQFF.

The chain joins TRBV19 to TRBJ2-5, with D perhaps matching TRBD1 (6 bases). Deletions cut 7 bases from V and 3 bases from J, with 18 bases between. Per germline, CDR1 LNHDA and CDR2 SQIVND (reference sequence). CDR3 length: 15 amino acids. The CDR3 DNA sequence: TGTGCCAGTACTAATTCCGGGACAAGTAAAGAGACCCAGTACTTC. Amino acid sequence: CASTNSGTSKETQYF.

This clone has just a few counts. The chain employs TRBV20-1 and TRBJ1-5, with D perhaps TRBD1 (6 bases). Germline V CDR1 and CDR2: DFQATT, SNEGSKA (reference sequence). CDR3 length: 11 amino acids. Trimming left V 3 bases short and J 15 bases short, with 15 bases between. The CDR3 DNA follows: TGCAGTGCTAGCCTCGAGGGGGAGGGGCATTTT. Encoded protein: CSASLEGEGHF.

This rearrangement joins TRBV19 to TRBJ1-5; unclear D gene. V lost 6 bases to trimming and J lost 2 bases, with 14 bases between them. CDR3 length: 15 amino acids. In germline, CDR1 is LNHDA, CDR2 SQIVND (reference sequence). For the CDR3, the DNA is TGTGCCAGTAGGACGGTCGGGGAGGGCAATCAGCCCCAGCATTTT. Amino acids: CASRTVGEGNQPQHF.

The chain links TRBV7-9 to TRBJ1-3, with TRBD1 matching 8 bases. CDR1 is SEHNR and CDR2 is FQNEAQ in the germline V gene (reference sequence). Unmatched junction bases numbered 9, after V lost 6 bases and J lost 2 bases. The CDR3 is 16 residues long. CDR3 nucleotide sequence: TGTGCCAGCAGTCCTCAAGCGACAGGGGCTGGAAACACCATATATTTT. This codes for CASSPQATGAGNTIYF.

In regard to this clone: At one boundary the junction diverges from the germline segment, which might be a read error. The sample contains more than one DNA sequence encoding this CDR3. This sequence joins TRBV27 and TRBJ2-1; the D gene is possibly TRBD2 (5 bases). Germline-derived CDR1 and CDR2 are MNHEY and SMNVEV (reference sequence). This CDR3 spans 14 amino acids. The CDR3 reads CASSLQRTDNEQFF. The CDR3 DNA reads TGTGCTAGCAGTCTTCAGCGGACCGACAATGAGCAGTTCTTC.

V and J are TRBV11-2 and TRBJ1-1; 12 bases agree with TRBD1. The germline V gene has CDR1 SGHAT and CDR2 FQNNGV. CDR3 length: 14 residues. V was pared by 8 bases and J by 7 bases, with 8 bases of the junction left unmatched. This CDR3 reads CASARGQGAFEAFF. The CDR3 nucleotides are TGTGCCAGCGCCAGGGGACAGGGGGCTTTTGAAGCTTTCTTT.

The genes are TRBV19 and TRBJ1-5, with D perhaps TRBD1 (5 bases). The germline V gene has CDR1 LNHDA and CDR2 SQIVND (reference sequence). V lost 4 bases and J 3 bases, leaving 16 bases between the germline ends. The CDR3 covers 16 residues. CDR3 nucleotides: TGTGCCAGTAGTAGGCGGGACTCCGGGGCCAATCAGCCCCAGCATTTT. The encoded protein is CASSRRDSGANQPQHF.

The chain links TRBV27 to TRBJ2-7; 7 bases are a match to TRBD2. V was pared by 6 bases and J by 4 bases, with 9 bases of the junction left unmatched. Per the germline V gene, CDR1 is MNHEY and CDR2 is SMNVEV (reference sequence). CDR3 length: 14 residues. This CDR3 reads CASSLAGLNYEQYF. The CDR3 nucleotides are TGTGCCAGCAGCCTCGCGGGACTAAATTACGAGCAGTACTTC.

The chain couples TRBV19 to TRBJ2-7; TRBD1 aligns across 10 bases. The junction had 8 bases not matched to a gene; V was cut back by 6 bases and J by 3 bases. Germline V gene data show CDR1 as LNHDA and CDR2 as SQIVND (reference sequence). This CDR3 comprises 15 residues. The CDR3 here is CASRGRRTGGYEQYF. For the CDR3, the DNA is TGTGCCAGTAGGGGGAGACGGACAGGGGGCTACGAGCAGTACTTC. The whole variable domain, remainder taken from reference TRBV19 and TRBJ2-7, is DGGITQSPKYLFRKEGQNVTLSCEQNLNHDAMYWYRQDPGQGLRLIYYSQIVNDFQKGDIAEGYSVSREKKESFPLTVTSAQKNPTAFYLCASRGRRTGGYEQYFGPGTRLTVT.

The rearrangement joins TRBV19 to TRBJ1-2; 7 bases are a match to TRBD1. CDR3 length: 13 residues. CDR1 is LNHDA, CDR2 SQIVND, per germline (reference sequence). J lost 7 bases, V lost 6 bases, and 8 bases had no gene match. CDR3 sequence: CASSRDRDTGYTF. DNA of the CDR3: TGTGCCAGTAGCCGCGACAGGGACACTGGCTACACCTTC. Together with reference TRBV19 and TRBJ1-2, the CDR3 gives the full variable domain: DGGITQSPKYLFRKEGQNVTLSCEQNLNHDAMYWYRQDPGQGLRLIYYSQIVNDFQKGDIAEGYSVSREKKESFPLTVTSAQKNPTAFYLCASSRDRDTGYTFGSGTRLTVV.

This clone was found a few times. This chain connects TRBV6-4 to TRBJ2-1, with unresolved D. The germline V gene encodes CDR1 MRHNA and CDR2 SNTAGT. V lost 4 bases to trimming and J lost 7 bases, with 14 bases between them. This CDR3 is 14 amino acids long. Here the CDR3 reads CASSGGDLTNEQFF. The CDR3 DNA is TGTGCCAGCAGTGGAGGAGACCTAACAAATGAGCAGTTCTTC.

The chain is built from TRBV28 and TRBJ2-1; 10 nucleotides agree with TRBD1. Germline values: CDR1 MDHEN, CDR2 SYDVKM. The CDR3 is 15 residues long. Germline trimming cut 2 bases from V and 8 bases from J; bases unmatched to any gene: 6. The CDR3 DNA follows: TGTGCCAGCAGTTTAGGGGGACAGGGGAGGGATGAGCAGTTCTTC. This encodes CASSLGGQGRDEQFF. The full variable domain, completed using reference TRBV28 and TRBJ2-1, is DVKVTQSSRYLVKRTGEKVFLECVQDMDHENMFWYRQDPGLGLRLIYFSYDVKMKEKGDIPEGYSVSREKKERFSLILESASTNQTSMYLCASSLGGQGRDEQFFGPGTRLTVL.